This TCR beta chain emerged from a study of blood T cell repertoires in COVID-19. Study context: Samples taken during acute and convalescent COVID-19 were collected in the United States, Italy and Spain.

Sequenced by immunoSEQ multiplex PCR; TCRdb stores in-frame clones only, minus some. Of around 60,000 clones in the sample, about 85% were seen once. V gave up 4 bases and J gave up 7 bases, with 10 bases separating them. CDR1 is LNHDA, CDR2 SQIVND, per germline (reference sequence). The length of the CDR3 is 12 residues. J is TRBJ1-2 and V is TRBV19; D not certain. This clonotype was sampled from a man aged 70-80 years with acute or convalescent COVID-19. Sample: peripheral blood. Here the CDR3 reads CASSSQEGGYTF. The DNA of the CDR3 is TGTGCCAGTAGTAGCCAGGAAGGTGGCTACACCTTC.